This TCR beta chain originates from a study of blood T cells in healthy people across ages. Findings and caveats of the study: Diversity estimated from one million T cells was considered an underestimate.

This clonotype was seen more than once but under ten times. What it recognizes is unknown. CDR1 and CDR2 (germline): ENHRY, SYGVKD. Trimming took 6 bases from V and 6 from J, leaving 10 bases between them. The length of the CDR3 is 12 residues. A second about 6 to 12 cycle PCR used barcoded and J-beta primers. TCRdb re-called the 5' RACE reads with MiXCR, one entry per CDR3 protein. The sample records 1.8 million or so distinct CDR3 sequences, 39% being singletons. The specimen was blood. V gene TRBV10-3 combines with J gene TRBJ2-3; no firm D call. The origin of this receptor is a human donor in good health. The CDR3 DNA follows: TGTGCCATCAGCGTACTTGAGGATACGCAGTATTTT. This codes for CAISVLEDTQYF.